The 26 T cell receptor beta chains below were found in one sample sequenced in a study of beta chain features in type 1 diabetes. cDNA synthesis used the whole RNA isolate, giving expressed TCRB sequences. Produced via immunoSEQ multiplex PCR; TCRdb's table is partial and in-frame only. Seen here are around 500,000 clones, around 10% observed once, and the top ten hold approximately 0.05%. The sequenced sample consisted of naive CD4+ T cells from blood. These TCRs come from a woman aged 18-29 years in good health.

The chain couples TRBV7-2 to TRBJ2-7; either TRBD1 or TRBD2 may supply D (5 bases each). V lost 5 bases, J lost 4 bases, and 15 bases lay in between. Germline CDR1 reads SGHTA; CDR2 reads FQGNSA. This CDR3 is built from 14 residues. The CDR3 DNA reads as TGTGCCAGCAGCCGGGGCCGAACGGGGTACGAGCAGTACTTC. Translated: CASSRGRTGYEQYF.

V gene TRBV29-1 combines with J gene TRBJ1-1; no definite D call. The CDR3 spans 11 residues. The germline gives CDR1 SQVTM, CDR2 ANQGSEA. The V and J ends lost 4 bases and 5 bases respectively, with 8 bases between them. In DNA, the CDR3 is TGCAGCGTTGTCAGGCATACTGAAGCTTTCTTT. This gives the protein CSVVRHTEAFF.

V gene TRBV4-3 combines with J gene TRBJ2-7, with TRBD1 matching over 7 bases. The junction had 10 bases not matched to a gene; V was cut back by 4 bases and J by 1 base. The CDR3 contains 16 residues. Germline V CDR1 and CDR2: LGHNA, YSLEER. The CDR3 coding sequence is TGCGCCAGCAGCCCTCCAAAGCAGGGGGAGTCCTACGAGCAGTACGTC. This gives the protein CASSPPKQGESYEQYV.

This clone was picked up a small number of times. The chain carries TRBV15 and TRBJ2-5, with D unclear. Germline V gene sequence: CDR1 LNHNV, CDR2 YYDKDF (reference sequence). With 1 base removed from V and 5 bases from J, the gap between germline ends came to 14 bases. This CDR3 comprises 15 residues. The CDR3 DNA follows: TGTGCCACCAGCAGAGGCCAAGGGTCCAAGGAGACCCAGTACTTC. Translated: CATSRGQGSKETQYF.

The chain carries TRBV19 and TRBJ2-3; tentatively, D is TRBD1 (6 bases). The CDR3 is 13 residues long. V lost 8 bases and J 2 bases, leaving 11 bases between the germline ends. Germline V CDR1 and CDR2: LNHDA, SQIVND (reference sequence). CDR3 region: CASSNRVTDTQYF. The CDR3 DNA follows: TGTGCCAGTTCTAACAGGGTCACAGATACGCAGTATTTT.

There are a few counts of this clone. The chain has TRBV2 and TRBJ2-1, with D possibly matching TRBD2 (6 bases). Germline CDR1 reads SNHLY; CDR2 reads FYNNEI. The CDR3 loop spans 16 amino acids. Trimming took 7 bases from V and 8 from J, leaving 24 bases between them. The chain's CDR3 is CASKLRTSLSGDEQFF. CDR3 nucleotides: TGTGCCAGCAAACTGAGAACTAGCCTATCTGGGGATGAGCAGTTCTTC.

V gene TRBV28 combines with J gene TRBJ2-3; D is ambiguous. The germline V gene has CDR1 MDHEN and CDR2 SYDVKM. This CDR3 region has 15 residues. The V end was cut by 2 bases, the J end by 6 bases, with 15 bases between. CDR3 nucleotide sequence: TGTGCCAGCAGTTTACGGGCGGACCTCACCGATACGCAGTATTTT. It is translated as CASSLRADLTDTQYF.

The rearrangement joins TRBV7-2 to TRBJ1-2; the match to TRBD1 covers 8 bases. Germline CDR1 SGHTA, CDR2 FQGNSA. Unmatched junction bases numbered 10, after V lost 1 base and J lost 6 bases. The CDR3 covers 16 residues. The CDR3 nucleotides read TGTGCCAGCAGCTTAGAATTGGTCAGGGGGCTTGATGGCTACACCTTC. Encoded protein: CASSLELVRGLDGYTF.

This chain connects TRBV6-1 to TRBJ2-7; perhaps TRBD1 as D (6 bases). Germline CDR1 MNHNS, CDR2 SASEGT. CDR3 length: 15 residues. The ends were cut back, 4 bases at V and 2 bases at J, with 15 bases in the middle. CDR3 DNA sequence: TGTGCCAGCAGTGGGAACTCCGGACAGACCTACGAGCAGTACTTC. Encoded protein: CASSGNSGQTYEQYF.

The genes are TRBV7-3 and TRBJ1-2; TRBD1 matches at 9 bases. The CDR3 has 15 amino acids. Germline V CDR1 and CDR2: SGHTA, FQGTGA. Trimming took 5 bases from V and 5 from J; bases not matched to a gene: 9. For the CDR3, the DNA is TGTGCCAGCAGCCTTCCGGGACAGGGAATATATGGCTACACCTTC. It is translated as CASSLPGQGIYGYTF.

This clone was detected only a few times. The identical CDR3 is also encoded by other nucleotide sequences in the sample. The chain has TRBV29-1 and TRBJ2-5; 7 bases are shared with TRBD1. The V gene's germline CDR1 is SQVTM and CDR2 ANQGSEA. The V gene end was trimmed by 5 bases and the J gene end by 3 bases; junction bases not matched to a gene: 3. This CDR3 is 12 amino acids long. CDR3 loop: CSVRTGEETQYF. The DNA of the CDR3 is TGCAGCGTTCGGACAGGCGAAGAGACCCAGTACTTC.

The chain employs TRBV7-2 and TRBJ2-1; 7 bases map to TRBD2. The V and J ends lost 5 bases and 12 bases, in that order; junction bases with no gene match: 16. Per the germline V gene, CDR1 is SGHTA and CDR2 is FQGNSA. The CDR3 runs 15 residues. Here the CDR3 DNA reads TGTGCCAGCAGCGCGGTCAGCGGGACCCCTACACGGCAGTTCTTC. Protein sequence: CASSAVSGTPTRQFF. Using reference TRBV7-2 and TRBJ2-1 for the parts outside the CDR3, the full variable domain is GAGVSQSPSNKVTEKGKDVELRCDPISGHTALYWYRQSLGQGLEFLIYFQGNSAPDKSGLPSDRFSAERTGGSVSTLTIQRTQQEDSAVYLCASSAVSGTPTRQFFGPGTRLTVL.

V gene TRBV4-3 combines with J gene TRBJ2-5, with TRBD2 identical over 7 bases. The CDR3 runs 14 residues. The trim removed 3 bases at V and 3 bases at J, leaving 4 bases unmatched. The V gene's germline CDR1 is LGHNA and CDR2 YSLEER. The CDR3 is CASSHSLAEETQYF. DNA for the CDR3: TGCGCCAGCAGCCACAGCCTAGCGGAAGAGACCCAGTACTTC.

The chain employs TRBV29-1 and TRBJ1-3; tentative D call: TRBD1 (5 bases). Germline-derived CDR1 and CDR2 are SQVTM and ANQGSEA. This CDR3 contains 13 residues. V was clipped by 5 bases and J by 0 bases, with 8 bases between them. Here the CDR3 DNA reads TGCAGCGTTACAGGTAGCTCTGGAAACACCATATATTTT. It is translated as CSVTGSSGNTIYF. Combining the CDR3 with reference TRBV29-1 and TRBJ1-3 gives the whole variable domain SAVISQKPSRDICQRGTSLTIQCQVDSQVTMMFWYRQQPGQSLTLIATANQGSEATYESGFVIDKFPISRPNLTFSTLTVSNMSPEDSSIYLCSVTGSSGNTIYFGEGSWLTVV.

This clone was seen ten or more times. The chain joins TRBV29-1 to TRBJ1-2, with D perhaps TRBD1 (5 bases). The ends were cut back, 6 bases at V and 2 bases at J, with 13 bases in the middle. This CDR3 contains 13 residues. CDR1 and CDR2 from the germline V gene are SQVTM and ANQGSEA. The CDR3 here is CSVFQGSNYGYTF. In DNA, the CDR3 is TGCAGCGTATTTCAGGGATCCAACTATGGCTACACCTTC.

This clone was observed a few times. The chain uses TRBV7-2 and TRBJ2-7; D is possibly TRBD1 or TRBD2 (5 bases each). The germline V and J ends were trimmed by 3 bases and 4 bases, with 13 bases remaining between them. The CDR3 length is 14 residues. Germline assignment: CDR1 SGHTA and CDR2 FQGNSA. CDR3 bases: TGTGCCAGCAGCTTCAAGCAGGGACCTTACGAGCAGTACTTC. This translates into CASSFKQGPYEQYF.

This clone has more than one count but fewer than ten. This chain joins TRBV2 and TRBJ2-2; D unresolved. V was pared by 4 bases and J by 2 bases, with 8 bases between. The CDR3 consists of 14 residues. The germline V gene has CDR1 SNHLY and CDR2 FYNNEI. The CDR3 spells CASSVAVNTGELFF. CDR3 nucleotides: TGTGCCAGCAGTGTGGCAGTCAACACCGGGGAGCTGTTTTTT.

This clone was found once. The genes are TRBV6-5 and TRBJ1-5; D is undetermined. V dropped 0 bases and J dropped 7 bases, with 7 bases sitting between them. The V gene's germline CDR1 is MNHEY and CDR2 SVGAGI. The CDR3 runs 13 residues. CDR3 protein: CASSYSPRQPQHF. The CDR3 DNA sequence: TGTGCCAGCAGTTACTCGCCCAGACAGCCCCAGCATTTT.

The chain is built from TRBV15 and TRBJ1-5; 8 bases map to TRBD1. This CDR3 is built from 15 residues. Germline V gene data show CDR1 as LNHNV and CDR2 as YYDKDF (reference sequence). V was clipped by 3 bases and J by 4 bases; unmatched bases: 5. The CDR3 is CATSRRQGRNQPQHF. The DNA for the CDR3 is TGTGCCACCAGCAGGAGACAGGGGAGGAATCAGCCCCAGCATTTT.

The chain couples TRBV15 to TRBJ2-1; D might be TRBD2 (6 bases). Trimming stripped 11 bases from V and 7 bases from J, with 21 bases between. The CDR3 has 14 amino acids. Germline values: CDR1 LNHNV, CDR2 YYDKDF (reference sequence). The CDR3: CAVSRDLVVNEQFF. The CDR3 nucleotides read TGTGCCGTATCGCGGGATCTAGTCGTGAATGAGCAGTTCTTC.

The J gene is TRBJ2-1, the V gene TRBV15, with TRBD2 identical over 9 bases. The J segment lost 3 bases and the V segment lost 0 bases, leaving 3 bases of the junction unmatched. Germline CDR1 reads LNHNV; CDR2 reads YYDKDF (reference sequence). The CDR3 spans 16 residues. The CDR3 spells CATSRDVREGYNEQFF. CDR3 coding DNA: TGTGCCACCAGCAGAGATGTGCGGGAGGGCTACAATGAGCAGTTCTTC.

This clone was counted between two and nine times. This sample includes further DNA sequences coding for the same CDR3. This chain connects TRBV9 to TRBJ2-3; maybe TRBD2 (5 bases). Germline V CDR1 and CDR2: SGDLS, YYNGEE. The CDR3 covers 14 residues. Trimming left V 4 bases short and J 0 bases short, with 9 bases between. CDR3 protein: CASSPRTSTDTQYF. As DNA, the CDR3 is TGTGCCAGCAGCCCCCGGACTAGCACAGATACGCAGTATTTT.

CDR3 coding DNA: TGTGCCAGCAGCGTAGATCTCACAGATACGCAGTATTTT. Protein product: CASSVDLTDTQYF. The V and J genes are TRBV9 and TRBJ2-3; D uncertain. This CDR3 has 13 amino acids. Trimming left V 0 bases short and J 2 bases short, with 4 bases between. The germline CDR1 and CDR2 sequences are SGDLS and YYNGEE.

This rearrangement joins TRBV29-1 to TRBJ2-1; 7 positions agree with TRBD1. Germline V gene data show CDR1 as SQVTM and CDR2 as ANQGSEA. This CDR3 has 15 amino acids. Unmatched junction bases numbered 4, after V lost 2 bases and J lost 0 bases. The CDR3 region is CSVETGTASYNEQFF. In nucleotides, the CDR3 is TGCAGCGTTGAAACCGGGACAGCCTCCTACAATGAGCAGTTCTTC.

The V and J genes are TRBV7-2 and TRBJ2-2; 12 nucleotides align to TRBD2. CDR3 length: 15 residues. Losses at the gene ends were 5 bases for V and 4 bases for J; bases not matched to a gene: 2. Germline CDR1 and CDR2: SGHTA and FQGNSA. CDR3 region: CASSLGLAGTGELFF. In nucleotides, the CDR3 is TGTGCCAGCAGCCTGGGACTAGCGGGCACCGGGGAGCTGTTTTTT.

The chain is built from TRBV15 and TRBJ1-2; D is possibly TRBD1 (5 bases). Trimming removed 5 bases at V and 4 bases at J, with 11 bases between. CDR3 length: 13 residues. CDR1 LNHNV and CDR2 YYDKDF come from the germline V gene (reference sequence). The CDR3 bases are TGTGCCACCAGCCGGGGGGGAAGCTATGGCTACACCTTC. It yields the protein CATSRGGSYGYTF.